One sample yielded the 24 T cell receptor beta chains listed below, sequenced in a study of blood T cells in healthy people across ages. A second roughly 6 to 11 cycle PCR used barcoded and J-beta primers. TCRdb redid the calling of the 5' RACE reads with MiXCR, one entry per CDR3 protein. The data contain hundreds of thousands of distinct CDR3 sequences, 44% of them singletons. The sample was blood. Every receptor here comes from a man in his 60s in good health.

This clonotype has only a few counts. CDR3 nucleotides: TGTGCCAGCAGCGCGGGACAGGGGGAGCAAGAGACCCAGTACTTC. It codes for CASSAGQGEQETQYF. The chain recombines TRBV9 with TRBJ2-5; 11 bases map to TRBD1. V lost 3 bases and J lost 2; bases outside the gene matches: 3. Germline V gene sequence: CDR1 SGDLS, CDR2 YYNGEE. This CDR3 has 15 residues.

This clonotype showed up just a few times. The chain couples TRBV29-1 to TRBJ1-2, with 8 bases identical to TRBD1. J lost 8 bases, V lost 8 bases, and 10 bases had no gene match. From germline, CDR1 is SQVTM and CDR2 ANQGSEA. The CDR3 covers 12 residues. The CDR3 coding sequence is TGCAGCTCCACGGACAGGGAGGGAGGCTACACCTTC. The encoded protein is CSSTDREGGYTF.

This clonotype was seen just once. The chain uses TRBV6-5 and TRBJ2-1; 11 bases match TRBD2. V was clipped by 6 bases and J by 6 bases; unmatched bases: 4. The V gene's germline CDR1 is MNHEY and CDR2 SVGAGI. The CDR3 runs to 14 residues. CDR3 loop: CASRVGTSGNEQFF. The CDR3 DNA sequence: TGTGCCAGCAGAGTCGGGACTAGCGGCAATGAGCAGTTCTTC.

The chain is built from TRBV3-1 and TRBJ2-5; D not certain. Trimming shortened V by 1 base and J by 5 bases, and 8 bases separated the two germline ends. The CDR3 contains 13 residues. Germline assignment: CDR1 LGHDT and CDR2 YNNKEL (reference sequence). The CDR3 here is CASSQGGSETQYF. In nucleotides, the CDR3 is TGTGCCAGCAGCCAAGGGGGTTCGGAGACCCAGTACTTC.

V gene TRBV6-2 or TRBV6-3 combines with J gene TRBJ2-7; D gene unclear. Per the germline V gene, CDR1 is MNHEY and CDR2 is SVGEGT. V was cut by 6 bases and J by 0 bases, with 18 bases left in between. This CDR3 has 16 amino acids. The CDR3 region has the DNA TGTGCCAGCAGCCGAAACCCGGTCCTTAGCTCCTACGAGCAGTACTTC. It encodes CASSRNPVLSSYEQYF.

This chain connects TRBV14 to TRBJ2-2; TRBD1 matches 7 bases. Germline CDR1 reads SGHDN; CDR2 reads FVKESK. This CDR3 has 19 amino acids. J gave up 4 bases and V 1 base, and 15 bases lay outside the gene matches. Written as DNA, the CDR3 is TGTGCCAGCAGCCAAGCGGGACAGACCGTCCGATGGGCCACCGGGGAGCTGTTTTTT. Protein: CASSQAGQTVRWATGELFF.

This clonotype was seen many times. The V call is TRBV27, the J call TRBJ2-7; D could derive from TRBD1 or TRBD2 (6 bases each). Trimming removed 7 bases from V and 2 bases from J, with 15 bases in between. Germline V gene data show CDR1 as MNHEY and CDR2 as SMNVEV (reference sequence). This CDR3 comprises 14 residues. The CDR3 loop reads CASTRMGGTYEQYF. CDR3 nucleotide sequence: TGTGCCAGCACAAGGATGGGGGGCACCTACGAGCAGTACTTC.

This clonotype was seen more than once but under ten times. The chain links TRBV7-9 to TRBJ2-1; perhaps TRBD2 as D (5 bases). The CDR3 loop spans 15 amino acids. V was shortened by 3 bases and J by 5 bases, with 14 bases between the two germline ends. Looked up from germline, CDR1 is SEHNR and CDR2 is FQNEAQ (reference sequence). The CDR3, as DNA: TGTGCCAGCAGCTTCGGGGTCGCCGTAAACAATGAGCAGTTCTTC. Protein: CASSFGVAVNNEQFF. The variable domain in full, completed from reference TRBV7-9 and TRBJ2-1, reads DTGVSQNPRHKITKRGQNVTFRCDPISEHNRLYWYRQTLGQGPEFLTYFQNEAQLEKSRLLSDRFSAERPKGSFSTLEIQRTEQGDSAMYLCASSFGVAVNNEQFFGPGTRLTVL.

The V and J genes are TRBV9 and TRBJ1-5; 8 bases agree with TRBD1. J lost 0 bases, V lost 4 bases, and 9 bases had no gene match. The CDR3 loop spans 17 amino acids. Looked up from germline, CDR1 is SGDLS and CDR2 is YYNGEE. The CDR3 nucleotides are TGTGCCAGCAGCTCCGGACAGGGCGCCTATAGCAATCAGCCCCAGCATTTT. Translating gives CASSSGQGAYSNQPQHF.

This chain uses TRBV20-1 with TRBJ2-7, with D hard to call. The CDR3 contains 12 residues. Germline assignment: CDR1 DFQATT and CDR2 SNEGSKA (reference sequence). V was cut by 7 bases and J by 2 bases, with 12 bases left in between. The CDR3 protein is CSVRTAAYEQYF. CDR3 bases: TGCAGTGTCCGAACGGCGGCCTACGAGCAGTACTTC.

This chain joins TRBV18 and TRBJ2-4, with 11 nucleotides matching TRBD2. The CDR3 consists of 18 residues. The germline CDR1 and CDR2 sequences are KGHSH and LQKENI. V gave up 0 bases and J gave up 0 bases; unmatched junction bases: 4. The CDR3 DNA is TGTGCCAGCTCACCACCGACTAGCGGGGTGCTAGCCAAAAACATTCAGTACTTC. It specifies CASSPPTSGVLAKNIQYF.

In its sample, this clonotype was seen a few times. The CDR3 sequence is CASSLAAGNQETQYF. The DNA of the CDR3 is TGCGCCAGCAGCTTGGCGGCGGGTAACCAAGAGACCCAGTACTTC. The J gene is TRBJ2-5, the V gene TRBV5-1; D perhaps matches TRBD2 (5 bases). CDR3 length: 15 amino acids. V was clipped by 0 bases and J by 0 bases, with 9 bases between them. Germline V gene lookup returns CDR1 SGHRS and CDR2 YFSETQ. Full variable domain (remainder filled in from reference TRBV5-1 and TRBJ2-5): KAGVTQTPRYLIKTRGQQVTLSCSPISGHRSVSWYQQTPGQGLQFLFEYFSETQRNKGNFPGRFSGRQFSNSRSEMNVSTLELGDSALYLCASSLAAGNQETQYFGPGTRLLVL.

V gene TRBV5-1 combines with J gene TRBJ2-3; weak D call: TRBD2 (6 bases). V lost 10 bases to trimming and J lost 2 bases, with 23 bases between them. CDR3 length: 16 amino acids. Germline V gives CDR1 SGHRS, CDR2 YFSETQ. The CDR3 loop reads CAGSSSGRSTTDTQYF. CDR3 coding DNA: TGCGCCGGCTCATCCAGTGGGAGGTCTACCACAGATACGCAGTATTTT. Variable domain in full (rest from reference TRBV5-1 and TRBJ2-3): KAGVTQTPRYLIKTRGQQVTLSCSPISGHRSVSWYQQTPGQGLQFLFEYFSETQRNKGNFPGRFSGRQFSNSRSEMNVSTLELGDSALYLCAGSSSGRSTTDTQYFGPGTRLTVL.

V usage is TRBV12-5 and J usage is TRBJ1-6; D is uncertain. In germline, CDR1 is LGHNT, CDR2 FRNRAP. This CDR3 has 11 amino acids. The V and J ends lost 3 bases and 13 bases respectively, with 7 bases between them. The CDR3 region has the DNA TGTGCTAGTGGTTTTCGGAGCCCCCTCCACTTT. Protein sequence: CASGFRSPLHF.

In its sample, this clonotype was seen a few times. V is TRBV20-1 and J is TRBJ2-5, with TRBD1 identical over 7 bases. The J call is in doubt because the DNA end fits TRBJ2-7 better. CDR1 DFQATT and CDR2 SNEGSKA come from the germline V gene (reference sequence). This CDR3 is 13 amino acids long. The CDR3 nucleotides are TGCAGTGCTTCTGACAGGGAACCCTACGAGCAGTACTTC. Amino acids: CSASDREPYEQYF.

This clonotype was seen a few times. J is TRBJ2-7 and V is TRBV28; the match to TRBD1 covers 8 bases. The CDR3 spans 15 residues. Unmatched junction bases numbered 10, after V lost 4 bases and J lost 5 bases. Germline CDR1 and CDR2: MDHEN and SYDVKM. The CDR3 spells CASSSIFPDRDEQYF. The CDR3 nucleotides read TGTGCCAGCAGTTCAATCTTCCCGGACAGGGACGAGCAGTACTTC.

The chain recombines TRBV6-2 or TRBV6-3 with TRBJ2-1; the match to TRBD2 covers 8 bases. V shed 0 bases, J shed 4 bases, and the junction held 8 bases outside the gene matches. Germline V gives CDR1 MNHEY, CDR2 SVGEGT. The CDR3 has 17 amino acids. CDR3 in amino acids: CASSYSISGGGYNEQFF. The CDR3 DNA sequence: TGTGCCAGCAGTTACTCGATAAGCGGGGGAGGTTACAATGAGCAGTTCTTC.

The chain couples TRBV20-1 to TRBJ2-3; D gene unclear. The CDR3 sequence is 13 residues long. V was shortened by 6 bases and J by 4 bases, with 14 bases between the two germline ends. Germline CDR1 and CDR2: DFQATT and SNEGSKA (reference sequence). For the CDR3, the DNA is TGCAGTGCCGCAAGTGGCCGGGCAGATACGCAGTATTTT. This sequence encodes CSAASGRADTQYF.

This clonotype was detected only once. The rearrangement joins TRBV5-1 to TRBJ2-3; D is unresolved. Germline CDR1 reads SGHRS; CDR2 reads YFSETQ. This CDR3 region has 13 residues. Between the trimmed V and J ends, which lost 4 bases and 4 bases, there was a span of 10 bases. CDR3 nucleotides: TGCGCCAGCAGCCCTCTAGGATCAGATACGCAGTATTTT. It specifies CASSPLGSDTQYF.

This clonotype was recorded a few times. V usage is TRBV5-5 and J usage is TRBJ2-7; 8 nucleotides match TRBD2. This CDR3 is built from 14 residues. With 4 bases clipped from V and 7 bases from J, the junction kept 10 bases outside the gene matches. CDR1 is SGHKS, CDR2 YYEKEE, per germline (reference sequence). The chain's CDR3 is CASSTIGGAREQYF. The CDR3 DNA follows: TGTGCCAGCAGCACCATCGGGGGGGCGCGTGAGCAGTACTTC.

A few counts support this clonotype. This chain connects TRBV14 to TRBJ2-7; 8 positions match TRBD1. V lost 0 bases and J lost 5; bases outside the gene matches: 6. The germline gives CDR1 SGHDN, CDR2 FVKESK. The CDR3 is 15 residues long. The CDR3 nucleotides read TGTGCCAGCAGCCAAGAAGCAGGGGGCTGGAACGAGCAGTACTTC. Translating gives CASSQEAGGWNEQYF.

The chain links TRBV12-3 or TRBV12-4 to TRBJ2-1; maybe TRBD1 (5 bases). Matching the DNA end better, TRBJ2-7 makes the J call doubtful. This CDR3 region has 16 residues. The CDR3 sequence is CASSPLGVLVTNEQYF. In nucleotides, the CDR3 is TGTGCCAGCAGTCCCCTAGGGGTCTTAGTCACCAATGAGCAGTACTTC.

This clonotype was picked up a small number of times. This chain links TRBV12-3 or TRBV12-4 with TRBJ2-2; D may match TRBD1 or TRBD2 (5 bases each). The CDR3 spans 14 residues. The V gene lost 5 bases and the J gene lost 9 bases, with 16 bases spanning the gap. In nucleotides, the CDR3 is TGTGCCAGCAGTGAGGTCTCAGGGACCTGGGAGCTGTTTTTT. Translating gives CASSEVSGTWELFF.

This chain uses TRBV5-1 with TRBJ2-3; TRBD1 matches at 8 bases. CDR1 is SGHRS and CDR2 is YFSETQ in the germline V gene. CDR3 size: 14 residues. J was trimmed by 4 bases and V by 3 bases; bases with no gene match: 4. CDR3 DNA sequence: TGCGCCAGCAGCTCGGGACAGGCGGCAGATACGCAGTATTTT. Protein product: CASSSGQAADTQYF. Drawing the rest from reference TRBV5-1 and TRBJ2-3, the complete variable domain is KAGVTQTPRYLIKTRGQQVTLSCSPISGHRSVSWYQQTPGQGLQFLFEYFSETQRNKGNFPGRFSGRQFSNSRSEMNVSTLELGDSALYLCASSSGQAADTQYFGPGTRLTVL.